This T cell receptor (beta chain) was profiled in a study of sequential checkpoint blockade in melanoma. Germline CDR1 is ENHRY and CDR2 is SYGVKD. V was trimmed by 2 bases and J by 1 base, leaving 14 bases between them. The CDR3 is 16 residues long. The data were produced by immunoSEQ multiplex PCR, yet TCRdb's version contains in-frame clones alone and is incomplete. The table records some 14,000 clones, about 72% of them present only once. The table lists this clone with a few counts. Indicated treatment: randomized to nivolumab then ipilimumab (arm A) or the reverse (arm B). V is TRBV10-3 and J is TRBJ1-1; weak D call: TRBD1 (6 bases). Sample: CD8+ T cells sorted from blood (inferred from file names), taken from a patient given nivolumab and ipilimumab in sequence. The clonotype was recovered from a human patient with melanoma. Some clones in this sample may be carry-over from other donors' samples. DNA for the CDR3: TGTGCCATCAGTGAGAGACTTACAGGGAAGAACACTGAAGCTTTCTTT. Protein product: CAISERLTGKNTEAFF.